This T cell receptor beta chain comes out of a study of blood T cell repertoires in COVID-19. The table came from immunoSEQ multiplex PCR; TCRdb's copy has only in-frame clones and leaves some out. This table has roughly 100,000 clones, roughly nine tenths appearing once. CDR1 is SGDLS and CDR2 is YYNGEE in the germline V gene. Trimming cost V 8 bases and J 3 bases; bases outside gene matches: 7. The CDR3 is made up of 15 amino acids. The clonotype originates from a man aged 50-60 years with acute or convalescent COVID-19. The sequenced sample consisted of peripheral blood. This chain uses TRBV9 with TRBJ2-6, with TRBD1 identical over 8 bases. The CDR3 is CASSGGQGGANVLTF. The CDR3 DNA reads as TGTGCCAGTTCAGGGGGCCAAGGTGGGGCCAACGTCCTGACTTTC.